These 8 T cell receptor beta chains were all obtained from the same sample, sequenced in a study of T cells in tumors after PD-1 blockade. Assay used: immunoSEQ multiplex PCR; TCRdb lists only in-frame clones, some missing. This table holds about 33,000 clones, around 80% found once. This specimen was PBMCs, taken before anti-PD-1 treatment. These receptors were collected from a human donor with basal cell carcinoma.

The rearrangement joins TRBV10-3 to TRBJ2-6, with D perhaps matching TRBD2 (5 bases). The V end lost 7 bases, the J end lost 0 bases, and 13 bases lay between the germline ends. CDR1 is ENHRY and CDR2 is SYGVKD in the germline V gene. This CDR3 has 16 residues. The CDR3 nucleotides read TGTGCCATCAACGAACCGGGGATCTCTGGGGCCAACGTCCTGACTTTC. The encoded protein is CAINEPGISGANVLTF.

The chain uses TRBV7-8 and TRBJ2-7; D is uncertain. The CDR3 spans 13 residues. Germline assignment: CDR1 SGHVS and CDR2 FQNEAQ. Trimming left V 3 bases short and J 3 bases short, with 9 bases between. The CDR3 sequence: CASSLTDVYEQYF. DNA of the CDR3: TGTGCCAGCAGCTTGACGGATGTCTACGAGCAGTACTTC.

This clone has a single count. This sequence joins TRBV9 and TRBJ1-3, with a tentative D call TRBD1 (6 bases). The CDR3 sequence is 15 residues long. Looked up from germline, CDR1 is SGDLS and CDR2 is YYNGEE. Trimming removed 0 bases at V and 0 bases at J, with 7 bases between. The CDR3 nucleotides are TGTGCCAGCAGCGTAGTGGGGGCCTCTGGAAACACCATATATTTT. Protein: CASSVVGASGNTIYF.

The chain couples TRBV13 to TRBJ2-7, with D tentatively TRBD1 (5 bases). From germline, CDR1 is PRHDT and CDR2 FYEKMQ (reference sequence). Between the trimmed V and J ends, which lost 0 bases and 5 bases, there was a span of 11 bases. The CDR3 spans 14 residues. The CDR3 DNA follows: TGTGCCAGCAGCTTAGGGGGGCCTGGGGACGAGCAGTACTTC. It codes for CASSLGGPGDEQYF.

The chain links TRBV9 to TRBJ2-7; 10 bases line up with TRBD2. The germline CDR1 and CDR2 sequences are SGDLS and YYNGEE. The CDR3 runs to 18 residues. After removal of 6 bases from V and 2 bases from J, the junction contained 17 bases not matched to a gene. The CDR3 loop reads CASILKGVSSGGTYEQYF. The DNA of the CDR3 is TGTGCCAGCATCCTGAAGGGGGTTTCTAGCGGGGGCACCTACGAGCAGTACTTC. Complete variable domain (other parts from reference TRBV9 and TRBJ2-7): DSGVTQTPKHLITATGQRVTLRCSPRSGDLSVYWYQQSLDQGLQFLIQYYNGEERAKGNILERFSAQQFPDLHSELNLSSLELGDSALYFCASILKGVSSGGTYEQYFGPGTRLTVT.

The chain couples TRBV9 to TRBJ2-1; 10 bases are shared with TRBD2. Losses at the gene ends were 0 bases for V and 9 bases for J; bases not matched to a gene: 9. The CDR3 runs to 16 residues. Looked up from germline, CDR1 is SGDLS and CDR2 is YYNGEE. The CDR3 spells CASSVGLSGGATEQFF. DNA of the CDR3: TGTGCCAGCAGCGTAGGTCTAAGCGGGGGGGCCACTGAGCAGTTCTTC.

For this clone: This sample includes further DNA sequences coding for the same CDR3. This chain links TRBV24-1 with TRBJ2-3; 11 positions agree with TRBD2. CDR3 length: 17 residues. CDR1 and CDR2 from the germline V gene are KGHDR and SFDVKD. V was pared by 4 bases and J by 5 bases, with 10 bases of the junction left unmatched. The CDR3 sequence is CATSDRTSGGAGDTQYF. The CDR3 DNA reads TGTGCCACCAGTGACCGTACTAGCGGGGGAGCCGGAGATACGCAGTATTTT.

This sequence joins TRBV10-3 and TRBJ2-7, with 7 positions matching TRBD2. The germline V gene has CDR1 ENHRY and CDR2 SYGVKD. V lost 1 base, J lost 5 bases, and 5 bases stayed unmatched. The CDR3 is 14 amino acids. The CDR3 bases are TGTGCCATCAGTGAGTTGGGACTACCAGACGAGCAGTACTTC. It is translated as CAISELGLPDEQYF.